The 6 T cell receptor beta chains in this list originate from one sample, sequenced in a study of beta chain features in type 1 diabetes. cDNA synthesis used the whole RNA isolate, giving expressed TCRB sequences. Sequenced by immunoSEQ multiplex PCR; TCRdb stores in-frame clones only, minus some. The table has 250,000 to 300,000 clones, around 22% seen once; the top ten hold roughly 0.011%. Overall study findings and caveats: Within each of all four CD4+ subsets, Type 1 diabetes patients had TCRB CDR3s that were moderately but significantly shorter.

Their antigens remain unidentified. Sample: naive CD4+ T cells from blood. The receptor source for this set is a woman in her twenties or thirties with type 1 diabetes.

The chain is built from TRBV9 and TRBJ2-1; TRBD2 matches at 13 bases. J gave up 5 bases and V 3 bases, and 5 bases lay outside the gene matches. The CDR3 sequence is 16 residues long. CDR1 SGDLS and CDR2 YYNGEE come from the germline V gene. The CDR3 bases are TGTGCCAGCAGCGCGGCCGGGACTAGCGGGGACAATGAGCAGTTCTTC. This gives the protein CASSAAGTSGDNEQFF.

This clone was counted only a few times. The chain couples TRBV4-1 to TRBJ1-1, with unresolved D. This CDR3 has 15 residues. V dropped 4 bases and J dropped 0 bases, with 12 bases sitting between them. CDR1 is MGHRA and CDR2 is YSYEKL in the germline V gene. DNA of the CDR3: TGCGCCAGCAGCCTAGAGGGAGGCATGAACACTGAAGCTTTCTTT. It specifies CASSLEGGMNTEAFF.

The chain employs TRBV30 and TRBJ2-7, with 10 bases aligning to TRBD1. The CDR3 contains 14 residues. Germline values: CDR1 GTSNPN, CDR2 SVGIG (reference sequence). V shed 4 bases, J shed 5 bases, and the junction held 8 bases outside the gene matches. CDR3 in DNA: TGTGCCTGGATTGCCGGGACAGGGGCAAACGAGCAGTACTTC. Its protein is CAWIAGTGANEQYF.

On this clone itself: At one boundary the junction diverges from the germline segment, which might be a read error. This chain links TRBV4-1 with TRBJ1-1; D remains unclear. Germline loops: CDR1 MGHRA, CDR2 YSYEKL. This CDR3 comprises 14 residues. DNA for the CDR3: TGCGCCAGCAGCCAAGATCCCAGGAACCCTGAAGCTTTCTTT. Protein product: CASSQDPRNPEAFF.

CDR3 amino acids: CAWSVLIVGGETQYF. DNA for the CDR3: TGTGCCTGGAGTGTACTCATCGTCGGGGGAGAGACCCAGTACTTC. V usage is TRBV30 and J usage is TRBJ2-5, with a weak D call TRBD2 (6 bases). In germline, CDR1 is GTSNPN, CDR2 SVGIG (reference sequence). Trimming took off 0 bases at V and 4 bases at J, with 15 bases between the two ends. The length of the CDR3 is 15 residues. Full variable domain (outside the CDR3, taken from reference TRBV30 and TRBJ2-5): SQTIHQWPATLVQPVGSPLSLECTVEGTSNPNLYWYRQAAGRGLQLLFYSVGIGQISSEVPQNLSASRPQDRQFILSSKKLLLSDSGFYLCAWSVLIVGGETQYFGPGTRLLVL.

V gene TRBV27 combines with J gene TRBJ2-4; a weak D match, TRBD2 (5 bases). The CDR3 sequence is 14 residues long. V lost 7 bases and J 3 bases, leaving 13 bases between the germline ends. Per germline, CDR1 MNHEY and CDR2 SMNVEV (reference sequence). CDR3 loop: CASTEYGGKNIQYF. The CDR3 DNA sequence: TGTGCCAGCACAGAATACGGAGGCAAAAACATTCAGTACTTC.